This T cell receptor beta chain derives from a study of glioma-infiltrating T cells after dendritic cell vaccination. Study-level information: Autologous tumor lysate-pulsed dendritic cell vaccination was given between about 2003 and 2013. Three intradermal dendritic cell vaccine injections were given every two weeks.

Per the germline V gene, CDR1 is LGHNA and CDR2 is YNFKEQ. The CDR3 covers 16 residues. V lost 4 bases and J 4 bases, leaving 19 bases between the germline ends. Specified time point: after dendritic cell vaccination, including at tumor progression/relapse. Fresh-frozen tumor tissue and more than two years of survival data were available for all. Sequencing used immunoSEQ multiplex PCR; TCRdb keeps in-frame clones, though not all of them. Here the sample spans 99,000 or so clones, roughly 90% being singletons. The sequenced sample was blood, obtained after dendritic cell vaccination. V is TRBV4-2 and J is TRBJ1-2; possible D gene TRBD1, 6 bases. The receptor comes from a human donor with glioblastoma. CDR3 loop: CASSLLRGAGSYGYTF. In nucleotides, the CDR3 is TGTGCCAGCAGCCTCCTTCGGGGGGCGGGAAGCTATGGCTACACCTTC.